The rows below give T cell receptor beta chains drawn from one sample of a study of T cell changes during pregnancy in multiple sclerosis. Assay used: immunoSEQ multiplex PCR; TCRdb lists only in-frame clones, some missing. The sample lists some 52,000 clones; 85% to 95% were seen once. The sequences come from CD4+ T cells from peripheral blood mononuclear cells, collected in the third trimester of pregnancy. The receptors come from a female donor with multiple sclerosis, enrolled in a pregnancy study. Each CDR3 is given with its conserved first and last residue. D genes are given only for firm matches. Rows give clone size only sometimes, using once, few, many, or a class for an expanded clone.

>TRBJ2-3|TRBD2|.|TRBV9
TGTGCCAGCAGCGCTAGCGGGAGGGGGGCAGATACGCAGTATTTT
CASSASGRGADTQYF
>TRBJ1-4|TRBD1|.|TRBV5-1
TGCGCCAGCAGCCCTTGGACAGGGGATGAAAAACTGTTTTTT
CASSPWTGDEKLFF
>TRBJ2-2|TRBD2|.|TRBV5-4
TGTGCCAGCAGCTTTGGGGGGGAAAACACCGGGGAGCTGTTTTTT
CASSFGGENTGELFF
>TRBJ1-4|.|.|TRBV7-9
TGTGCCAGCAGCCGCCCGAGGGGGGGGGCGAGGAAGGCTAATGAAAAACTGTTTTTT
CASSRPRGGARKANEKLFF
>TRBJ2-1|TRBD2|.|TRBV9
TGTGCCAGCAGCGTAGCGGGGACTAGGGTTTACAATGAGCAGTTCTTC
CASSVAGTRVYNEQFF
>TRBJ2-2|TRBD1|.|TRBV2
TGTGCCAGCAGCGCCGCTGGACAGGGTACCGGGGAGCTGTTTTTT
CASSAAGQGTGELFF
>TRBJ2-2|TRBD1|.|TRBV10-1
TGCGCCAGCAGTGCGCGACAGGGGGCGTTTGACCCCGCGAACACCGGGGAGCTGTTTTTT
CASSARQGAFDPANTGELFF
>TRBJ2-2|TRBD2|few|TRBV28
TGTGCCAGCAGTTTAGGGAGGGCCGGGGAGCTGTTTTTT
CASSLGRAGELFF
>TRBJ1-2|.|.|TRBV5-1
TGCGCCAGCAGCTTGGTGGGGGCTCACTATGGCTACACCTTC
CASSLVGAHYGYTF
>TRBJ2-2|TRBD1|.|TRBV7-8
TGTGCCAGCAGCTTAGTTCAGGGGGCCTCGAACACCGGGGAGCTGTTTTTT
CASSLVQGASNTGELFF
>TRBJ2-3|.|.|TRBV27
TGTGCCAGCAGTTTAACTCAGGGTCGGGAGAGGGTGCAGTATTTT
CASSLTQGRERVQYF
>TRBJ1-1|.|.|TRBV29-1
TGCAGCGTGAGTGGGGGCGGTCTGGCTGAAGCTTTCTTT
CSVSGGGLAEAFF
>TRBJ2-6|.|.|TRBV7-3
TGTGCCAGCAGCTTAACCAGGGGTGGAGGGGCCAACGTCCTGACTTTC
CASSLTRGGGANVLTF
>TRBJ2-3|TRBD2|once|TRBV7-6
TGTGCCAGCACCCCGGCATCAGCGGGGTACACAGATACGCAGTATTTT
CASTPASAGYTDTQYF
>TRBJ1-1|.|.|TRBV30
TGTGCCTGGAGTGGCAGGGAGAACACTGAAGCTTTCTTT
CAWSGRENTEAFF
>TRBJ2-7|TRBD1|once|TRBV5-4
TGTGCCAGCAGCCCCCCCGGACAGGGACAAGGAAAGGAGTACTTC
CASSPPGQGQGKEYF
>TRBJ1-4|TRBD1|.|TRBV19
TGTGCCAGTACCGAAAGGACAGGAGAAAAACTGTTTTTT
CASTERTGEKLFF